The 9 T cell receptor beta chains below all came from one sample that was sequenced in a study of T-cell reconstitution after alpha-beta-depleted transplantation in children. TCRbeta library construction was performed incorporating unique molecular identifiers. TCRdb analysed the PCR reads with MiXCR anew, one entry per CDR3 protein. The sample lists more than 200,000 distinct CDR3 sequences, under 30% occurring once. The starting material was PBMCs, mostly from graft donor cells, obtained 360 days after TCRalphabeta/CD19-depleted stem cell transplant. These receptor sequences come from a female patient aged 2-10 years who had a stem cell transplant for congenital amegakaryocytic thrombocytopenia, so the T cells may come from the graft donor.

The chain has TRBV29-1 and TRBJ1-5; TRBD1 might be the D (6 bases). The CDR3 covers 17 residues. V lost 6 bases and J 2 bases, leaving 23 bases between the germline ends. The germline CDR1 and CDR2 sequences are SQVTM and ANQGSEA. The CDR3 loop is CSVAYQGFRYRNQPQHF. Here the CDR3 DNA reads TGCAGCGTGGCATATCAGGGGTTCCGCTATCGCAATCAGCCCCAGCATTTT.

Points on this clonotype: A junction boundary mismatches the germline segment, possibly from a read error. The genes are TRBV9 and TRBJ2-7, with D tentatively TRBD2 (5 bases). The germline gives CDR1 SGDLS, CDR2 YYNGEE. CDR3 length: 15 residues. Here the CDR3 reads CASSVGASTSNEQYF. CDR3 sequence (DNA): TGTGCCAGCAGCGTGGGTGCTAGCACCTCCAACGAGCAGTACTTC.

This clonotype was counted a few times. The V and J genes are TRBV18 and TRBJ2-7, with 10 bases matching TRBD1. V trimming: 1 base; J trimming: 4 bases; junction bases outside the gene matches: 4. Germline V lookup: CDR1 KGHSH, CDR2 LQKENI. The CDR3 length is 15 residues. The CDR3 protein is CASSPRRDRGYEQYF. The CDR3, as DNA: TGTGCCAGCTCACCACGGAGGGACAGGGGTTACGAGCAGTACTTC.

This CDR3 reads CASSSRDRGYTGELFF. In DNA, the CDR3 is TGCGCCAGCAGCTCCCGGGACAGGGGTTACACCGGGGAGCTGTTTTTT. V is TRBV5-1 and J is TRBJ2-2; 10 positions match TRBD1. This CDR3 contains 16 residues. CDR1 and CDR2 (germline): SGHRS, YFSETQ. Trimming took 3 bases from V and 3 from J; bases not matched to a gene: 5.

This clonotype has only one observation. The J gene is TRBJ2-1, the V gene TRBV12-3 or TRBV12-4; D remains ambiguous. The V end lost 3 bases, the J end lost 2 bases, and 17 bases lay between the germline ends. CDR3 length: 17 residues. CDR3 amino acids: CASSFILPDRTYNEQFF. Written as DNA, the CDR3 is TGTGCCAGCAGTTTTATCCTGCCGGATCGAACCTACAATGAGCAGTTCTTC.

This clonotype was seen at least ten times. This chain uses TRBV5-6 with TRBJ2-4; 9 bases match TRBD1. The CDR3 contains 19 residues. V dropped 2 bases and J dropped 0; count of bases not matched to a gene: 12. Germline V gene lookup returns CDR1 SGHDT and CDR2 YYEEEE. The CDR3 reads CASSFYLTGTGLAKNIQYF. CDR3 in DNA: TGTGCCAGCAGCTTCTACCTGACCGGGACAGGGTTAGCCAAAAACATTCAGTACTTC.

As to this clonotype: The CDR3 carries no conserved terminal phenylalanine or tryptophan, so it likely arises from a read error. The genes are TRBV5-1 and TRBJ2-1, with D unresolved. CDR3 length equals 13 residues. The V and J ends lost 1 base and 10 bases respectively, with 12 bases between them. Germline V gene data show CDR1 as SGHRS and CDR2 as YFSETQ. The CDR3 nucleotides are TGCGCCAGCAGCTTGAATGTCGACGGGGAGCAGTTCTTG. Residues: CASSLNVDGEQFL.

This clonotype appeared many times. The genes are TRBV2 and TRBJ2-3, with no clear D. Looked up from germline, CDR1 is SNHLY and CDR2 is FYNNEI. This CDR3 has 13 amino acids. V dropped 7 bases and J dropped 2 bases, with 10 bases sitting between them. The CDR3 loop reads CASTERNTDTQYF. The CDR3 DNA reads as TGTGCCAGCACTGAGCGTAACACAGATACGCAGTATTTT.

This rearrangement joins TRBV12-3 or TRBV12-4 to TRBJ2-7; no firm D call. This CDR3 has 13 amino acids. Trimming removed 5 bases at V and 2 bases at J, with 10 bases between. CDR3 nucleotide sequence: TGTGCCAGCAGTACGGCGGCACCCTACGAGCAGTACTTC. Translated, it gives CASSTAAPYEQYF.